This T cell receptor (beta chain) was observed in a study of identical twins. Whole-study results and caveats: Carriage of fewer insertions was seen in abundant cord blood beta clonotypes, whereas memory repertoires showed none.

One entry per CDR3 protein, called by TCRdb with MiXCR from the 5' RACE reads. The sample shows a few hundred thousand distinct CDR3 sequences, about 10% of them seen only once. This CDR3 is built from 15 residues. Germline CDR1 reads LGHNA; CDR2 reads YSLEER. Trimming pared 4 bases from V and 4 bases from J, leaving 17 bases between. This clonotype has ten or more counts. Its antigen is undetermined. This chain connects TRBV4-3 to TRBJ2-7; D is perhaps TRBD1 or TRBD2 (6 bases each). This TCR came from a man between 50 and 59 years old in good health. Material: memory T cells sorted from blood. The CDR3 DNA is TGCGCCAGCAGCCGATATCGAGAGGGGGGTTACGAGCAGTACTTC. This translates into CASSRYREGGYEQYF.